This TCR beta chain was profiled in a study of response to subunit inactivated influenza vaccine. One entry per CDR3 protein results from TCRdb running MiXCR on the RT-PCR reads. This sample has fewer than 700,000 distinct CDR3 sequences, with over 10% found just once. At least ten counts were recorded for this clonotype. The CDR3 runs to 14 residues. CDR1 and CDR2 (germline): DFQATT, SNEGSKA (reference sequence). With 6 bases removed from V and 3 bases from J, the gap between germline ends came to 14 bases. The sequencing used PBMCs from blood, collected around seven weeks after vaccination. The chain employs TRBV20-1 and TRBJ2-2; tentatively, D is TRBD1 or TRBD2 (5 bases each). This TCR was sampled from a man aged 45-60 years who received an inactivated influenza vaccine. The CDR3, as DNA: TGCAGTGCAATCCGGGACGGGTACACCGGGGAGCTGTTTTTT. Encoded protein: CSAIRDGYTGELFF.